This T cell receptor (beta chain) was identified in a study of T cell responses to AZD1222 COVID-19 vaccine. The CDR3 is made up of 13 amino acids. Germline CDR1 reads SGHDN; CDR2 reads FVKESK. Overall study results and limits: There were mostly white British donors and more females than males, and clonal diversity was possibly underestimated. Only six or seven AZD1222 recipients tested seropositive at baseline. There were vaccine-associated CD4 TCRs across spike, dominant at 160-218 and 743-854.

Sequencing used immunoSEQ multiplex PCR; TCRdb keeps in-frame clones, though not all of them. In the table there are approximately 150,000 clones, about 89% of which are singletons. This clone was detected only a few times. Its antigen is currently unknown. A junction end diverges from the germline sequence, so it may reflect a read error. This specimen was peripheral blood, taken on day 0 of AZD1222 vaccination. The chain employs TRBV14 and TRBJ2-5; tentative D call: TRBD1 (5 bases). The receptor was derived from an adult in good health. As DNA, the CDR3 is TGTGCCAGCAGCCAAGATCATGTGGGGCCCCGACACTTC. This encodes CASSQDHVGPRHF. The entire variable domain, with the rest obtained from reference TRBV14 and TRBJ2-5, is as follows: EAGVTQFPSHSVIEKGQTVTLRCDPISGHDNLYWYRRVMGKEIKFLLHFVKESKQDESGMPNNRFLAERTGGTYSTLKVQPAELEDSGVYFCASSQDHVGPRHFGPGTRLLVL.